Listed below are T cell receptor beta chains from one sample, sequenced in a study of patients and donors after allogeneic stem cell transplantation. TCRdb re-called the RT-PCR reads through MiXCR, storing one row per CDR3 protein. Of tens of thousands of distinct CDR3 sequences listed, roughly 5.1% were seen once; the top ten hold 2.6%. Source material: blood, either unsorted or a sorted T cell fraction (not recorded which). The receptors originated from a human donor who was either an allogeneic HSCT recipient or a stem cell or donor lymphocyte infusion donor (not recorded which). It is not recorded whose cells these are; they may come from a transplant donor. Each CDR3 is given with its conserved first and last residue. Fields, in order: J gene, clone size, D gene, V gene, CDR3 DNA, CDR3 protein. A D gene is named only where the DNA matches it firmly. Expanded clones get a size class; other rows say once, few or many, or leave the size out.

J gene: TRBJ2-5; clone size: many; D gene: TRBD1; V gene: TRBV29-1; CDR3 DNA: TGCAGCGTTCAGGGGGACCAAGAGACCCAGTACTTC; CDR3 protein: CSVQGDQETQYF
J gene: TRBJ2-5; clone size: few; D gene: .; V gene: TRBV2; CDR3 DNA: TGTGCCAGCAGTTCACAACTGTGGACCCAGTACTTC; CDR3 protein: CASSSQLWTQYF
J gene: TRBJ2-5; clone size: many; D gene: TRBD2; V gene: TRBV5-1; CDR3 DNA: TGCGCCAGCAGCTTGATGGGGGGGCAAGAGACCCAGTACTTC; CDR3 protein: CASSLMGGQETQYF
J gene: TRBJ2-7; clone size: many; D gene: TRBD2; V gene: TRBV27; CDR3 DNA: TGTGCCAGCAGTTCCCCGCGGCTAGCGGGGGGGCGTAGGCAGTACTTC; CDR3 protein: CASSSPRLAGGRRQYF
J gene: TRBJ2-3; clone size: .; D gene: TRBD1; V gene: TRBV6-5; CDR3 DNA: TGTGCCAGCAGTTACTCTCCGGGACAGGGGACTAGCACAGATACGCAGTATTTT; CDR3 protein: CASSYSPGQGTSTDTQYF
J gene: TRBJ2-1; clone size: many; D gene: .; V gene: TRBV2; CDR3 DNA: TGTGCCAGCATCTACGGGAGTGTGTCCTACAATGAGCAGTTCTTC; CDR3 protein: CASIYGSVSYNEQFF
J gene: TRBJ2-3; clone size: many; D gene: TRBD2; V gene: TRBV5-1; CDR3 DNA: TGCGCCAGCAGCCCCAGAGCGGGGGCTAGCACAGATACGCAGTATTTT; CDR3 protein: CASSPRAGASTDTQYF
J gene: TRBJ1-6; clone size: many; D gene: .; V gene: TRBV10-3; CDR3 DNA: TGTGCCATCAGTGAAAAGGGTTCACCCCTCCACTTT; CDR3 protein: CAISEKGSPLHF
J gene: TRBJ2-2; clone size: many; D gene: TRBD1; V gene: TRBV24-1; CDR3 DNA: TGTGCCACCAGTGACCCGGGACAGGGGGCCGGGGAGCTGTTTTTT; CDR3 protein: CATSDPGQGAGELFF
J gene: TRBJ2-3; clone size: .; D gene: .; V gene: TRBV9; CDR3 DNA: TGTGCCAGCAGCGTAGCGGGAGCGGGTGCAGATACGCAGTATTTT; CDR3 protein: CASSVAGAGADTQYF
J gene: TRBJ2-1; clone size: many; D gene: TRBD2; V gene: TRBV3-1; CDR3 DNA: TGTGCCAGCAGCCAAGAGCTACGGGGGGGCAATGAGCAGTTCTTC; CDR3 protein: CASSQELRGGNEQFF
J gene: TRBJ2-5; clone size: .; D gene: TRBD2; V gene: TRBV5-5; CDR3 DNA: TGTGCCAGCAGCGGTGGTGCGGGGGAAGAGACCCAGTACTTC; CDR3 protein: CASSGGAGEETQYF